This T cell receptor beta chain was observed in a study of T cell repertoires in cytomegalovirus infection. Regarding the study as a whole: Within the response measured ex vivo, HLA-C-restricted CMV-specific TCR beta clonotypes were dominant.

This clonotype has a count of ten or more. Its specificity is unknown. One entry per CDR3 protein, called by TCRdb with MiXCR from the reads. The sample holds around 230,000 distinct CDR3 sequences, roughly 6.5% seen once. Sequenced input: PBMCs. The TCR comes from a human donor in good health (CMV status not recorded). Some clones in this sample may be carry-over from other donors' samples.

CDR3 bases: TGCAGCGTTGAATCACAGGGCTACGAGCAGTACTTC. It specifies CSVESQGYEQYF. This chain uses TRBV29-1 with TRBJ2-7; D may be TRBD1 (6 bases). V was clipped by 2 bases and J by 3 bases, with 8 bases between them. The V gene's germline CDR1 is SQVTM and CDR2 ANQGSEA. The CDR3 is 12 amino acids.